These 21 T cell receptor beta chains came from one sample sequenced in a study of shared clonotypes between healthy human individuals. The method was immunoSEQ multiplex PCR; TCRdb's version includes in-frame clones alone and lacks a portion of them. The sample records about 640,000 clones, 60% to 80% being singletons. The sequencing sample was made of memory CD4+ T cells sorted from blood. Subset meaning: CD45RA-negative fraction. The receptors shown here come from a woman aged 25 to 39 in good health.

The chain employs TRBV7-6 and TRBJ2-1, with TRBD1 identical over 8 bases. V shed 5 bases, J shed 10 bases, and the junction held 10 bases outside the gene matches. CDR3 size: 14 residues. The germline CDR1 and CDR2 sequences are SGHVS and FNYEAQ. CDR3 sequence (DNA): TGTGCCAGCAGCCGACTGGGACAGGCGAACGAGCAGTTCTTC. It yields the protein CASSRLGQANEQFF.

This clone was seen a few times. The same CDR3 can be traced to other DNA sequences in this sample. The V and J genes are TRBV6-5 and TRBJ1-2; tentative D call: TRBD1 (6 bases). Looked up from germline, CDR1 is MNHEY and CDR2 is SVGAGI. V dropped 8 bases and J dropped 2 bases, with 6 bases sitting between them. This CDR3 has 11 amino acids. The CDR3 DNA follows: TGTGCCAGCGGACAGAACTATGGCTACACCTTC. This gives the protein CASGQNYGYTF.

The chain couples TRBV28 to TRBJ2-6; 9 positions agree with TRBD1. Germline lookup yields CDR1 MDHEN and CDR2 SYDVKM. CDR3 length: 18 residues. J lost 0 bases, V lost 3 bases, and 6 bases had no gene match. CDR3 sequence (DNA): TGTGCCAGCAGTTTCCTGGGACAGGGAAGCTCTGGGGCCAACGTCCTGACTTTC. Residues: CASSFLGQGSSGANVLTF.

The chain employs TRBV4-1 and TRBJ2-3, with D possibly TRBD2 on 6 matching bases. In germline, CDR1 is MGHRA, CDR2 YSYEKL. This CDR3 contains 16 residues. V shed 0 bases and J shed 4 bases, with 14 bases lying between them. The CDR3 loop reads CASSQDSREVADTQYF. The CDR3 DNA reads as TGCGCCAGCAGCCAAGATTCGAGGGAGGTCGCAGATACGCAGTATTTT.

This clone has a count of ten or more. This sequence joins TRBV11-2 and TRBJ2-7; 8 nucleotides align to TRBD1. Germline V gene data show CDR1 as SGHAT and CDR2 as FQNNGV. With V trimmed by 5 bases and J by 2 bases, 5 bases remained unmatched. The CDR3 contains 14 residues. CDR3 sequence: CASSTQGGTYEQYF. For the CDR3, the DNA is TGTGCCAGCAGCACACAGGGGGGAACCTACGAGCAGTACTTC.

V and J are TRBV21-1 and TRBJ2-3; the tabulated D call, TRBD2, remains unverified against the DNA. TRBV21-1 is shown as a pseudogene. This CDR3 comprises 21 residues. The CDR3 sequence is CASSAKRGDRGLAVFTDTQYF. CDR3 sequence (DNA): TGTGCCAGCAGCGCAAAAAGAGGGGATCGGGGACTAGCGGTGTTCACAGATACGCAGTATTTT.

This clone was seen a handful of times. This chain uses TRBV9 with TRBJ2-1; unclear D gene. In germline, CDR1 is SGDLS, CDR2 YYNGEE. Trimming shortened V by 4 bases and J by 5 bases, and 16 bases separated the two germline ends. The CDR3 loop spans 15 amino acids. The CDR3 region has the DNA TGTGCCAGCAGCCCGGCCCAACATTGGAACAATGAGCAGTTCTTC. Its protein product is CASSPAQHWNNEQFF.

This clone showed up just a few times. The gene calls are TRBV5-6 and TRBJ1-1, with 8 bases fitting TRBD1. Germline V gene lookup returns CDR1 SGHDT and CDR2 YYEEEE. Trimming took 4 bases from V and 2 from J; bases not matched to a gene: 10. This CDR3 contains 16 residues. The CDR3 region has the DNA TGTGCCAGCAGCCGGGACAGGCGACCGCATAACACTGAAGCTTTCTTT. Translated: CASSRDRRPHNTEAFF.

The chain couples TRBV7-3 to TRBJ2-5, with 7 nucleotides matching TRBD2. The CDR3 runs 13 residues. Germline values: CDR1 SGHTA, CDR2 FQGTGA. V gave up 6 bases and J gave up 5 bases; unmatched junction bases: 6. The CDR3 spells CASSLGEGETQYF. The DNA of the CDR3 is TGTGCCAGCAGTCTTGGGGAGGGGGAGACCCAGTACTTC. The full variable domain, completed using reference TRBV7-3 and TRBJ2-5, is GAGVSQTPSNKVTEKGKYVELRCDPISGHTALYWYRQSLGQGPEFLIYFQGTGAADDSGLPNDRFFAVRPEGSVSTLKIQRTERGDSAVYLCASSLGEGETQYFGPGTRLLVL.

CDR3 DNA: TGTGCCAGTAGTTATCAGGGAGAGCAGTTCTTC. Amino acid sequence: CASSYQGEQFF. The rearrangement uses TRBV19 and TRBJ2-1; possible D gene TRBD1, 5 bases. From germline, CDR1 is LNHDA and CDR2 SQIVND (reference sequence). V was clipped by 5 bases and J by 10 bases, with 9 bases between them. The CDR3 is made up of 11 amino acids.

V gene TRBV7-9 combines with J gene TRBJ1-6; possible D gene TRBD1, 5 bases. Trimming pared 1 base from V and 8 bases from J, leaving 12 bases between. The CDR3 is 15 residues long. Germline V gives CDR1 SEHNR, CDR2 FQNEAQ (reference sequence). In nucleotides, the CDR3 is TGTGCCAGCAGCTTAGGGGGCTCCCTGGATTCACCCCTCCACTTT. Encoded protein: CASSLGGSLDSPLHF.

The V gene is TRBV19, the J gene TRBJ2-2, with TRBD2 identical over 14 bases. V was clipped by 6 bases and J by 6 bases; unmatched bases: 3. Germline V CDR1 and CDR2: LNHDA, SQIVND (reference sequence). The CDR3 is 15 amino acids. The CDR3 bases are TGTGCCAGTAGGGGACTAGCGGGAGTGGCCGGGGAGCTGTTTTTT. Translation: CASRGLAGVAGELFF.

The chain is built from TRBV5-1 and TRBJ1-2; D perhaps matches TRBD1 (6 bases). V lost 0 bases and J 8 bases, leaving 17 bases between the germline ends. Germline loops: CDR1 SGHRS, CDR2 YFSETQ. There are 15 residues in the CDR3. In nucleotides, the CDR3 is TGCGCCAGCAGCTTGGGTTTACAGGGAGCAGGCGGCTACACCTTC. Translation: CASSLGLQGAGGYTF.

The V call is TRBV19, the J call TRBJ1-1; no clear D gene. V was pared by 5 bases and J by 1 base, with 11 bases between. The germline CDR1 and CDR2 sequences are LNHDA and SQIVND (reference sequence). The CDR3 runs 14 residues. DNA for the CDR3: TGTGCCAGTAGTCCCGGGGTAACGAACACTGAAGCTTTCTTT. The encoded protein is CASSPGVTNTEAFF.

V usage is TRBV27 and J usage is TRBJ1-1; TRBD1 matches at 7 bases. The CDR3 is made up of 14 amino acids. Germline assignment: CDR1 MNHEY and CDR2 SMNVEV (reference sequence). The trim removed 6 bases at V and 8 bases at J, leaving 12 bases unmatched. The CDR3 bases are TGTGCCAGCAGCTTTGACAGGGTCAATTCAGAAGCTTTCTTT. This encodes CASSFDRVNSEAFF.

CDR3 DNA sequence: TGTGCCATCCTTTGGACAGGATCCTTTTCTCGGTCTTCACCCCTCCACTTT. Its translation is CAILWTGSFSRSSPLHF. The rearrangement links TRBV10-3 to TRBJ1-6, with TRBD1 matching over 7 bases. V gave up 8 bases and J gave up 9 bases; unmatched junction bases: 19. Germline V gene sequence: CDR1 ENHRY, CDR2 SYGVKD. This CDR3 comprises 17 residues.

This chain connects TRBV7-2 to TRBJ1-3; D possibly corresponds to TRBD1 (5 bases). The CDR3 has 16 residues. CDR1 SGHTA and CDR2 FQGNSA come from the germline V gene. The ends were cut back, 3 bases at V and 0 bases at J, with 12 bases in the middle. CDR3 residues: CASSLPGGASGNTIYF. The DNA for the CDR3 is TGTGCCAGCAGCTTGCCGGGGGGAGCCTCTGGAAACACCATATATTTT.

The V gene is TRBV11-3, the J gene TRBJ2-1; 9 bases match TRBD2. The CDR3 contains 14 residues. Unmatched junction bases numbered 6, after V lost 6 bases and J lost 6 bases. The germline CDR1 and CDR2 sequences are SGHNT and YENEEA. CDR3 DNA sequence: TGTGCCAGCAGTAAGGAGGGACTAGCCAATGAGCAGTTCTTC. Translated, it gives CASSKEGLANEQFF.

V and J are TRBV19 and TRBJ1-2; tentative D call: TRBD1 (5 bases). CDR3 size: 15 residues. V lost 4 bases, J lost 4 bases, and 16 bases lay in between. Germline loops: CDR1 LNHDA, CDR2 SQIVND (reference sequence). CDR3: CASSTHSGESYGYTF. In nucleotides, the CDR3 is TGTGCCAGTAGTACGCACTCGGGGGAGTCCTATGGCTACACCTTC.

The CDR3 nucleotides read TGCGGGGTGAGTACCTCTGAAGCTTTCTTT. Encoded protein: CGVSTSEAFF. The chain links TRBV20-1 to TRBJ1-1; D unclear. The CDR3 sequence is 10 residues long. Germline lookup yields CDR1 DFQATT and CDR2 SNEGSKA (reference sequence).

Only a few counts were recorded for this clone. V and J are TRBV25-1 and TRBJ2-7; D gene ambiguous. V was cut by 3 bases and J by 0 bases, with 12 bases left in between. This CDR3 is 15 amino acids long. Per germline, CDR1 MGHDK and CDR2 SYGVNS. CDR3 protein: CASSDPGGSSYEQYF. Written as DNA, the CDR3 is TGTGCCAGCAGTGACCCGGGTGGAAGCTCCTACGAGCAGTACTTC.